This T cell receptor beta chain derives from a study of blood T cell repertoires in COVID-19. Study details: Specimens from acute and convalescent COVID-19 originated in the United States, Italy and Spain. Sample material is recorded as cDNA or gDNA derived from T cells, B-cell-depleted T cells, or PBMCs.

The CDR3 has 17 amino acids. V lost 4 bases, J lost 2 bases, and 21 bases lay in between. Germline V gene sequence: CDR1 SGDLS, CDR2 YYNGEE. In the source study's methods: Reference gene primer amplification in the assay estimated nucleated cell counts. Assay: immunoSEQ multiplex PCR; the TCRdb copy retains only in-frame clones and omits some. That table supplies the V and J calls and clone size; D and trimming were determined from the DNA. The sample yields about 180,000 clones, 87% seen once. The rearrangement uses TRBV9 and TRBJ1-2; D ambiguous. The source of this sequence is a woman in her forties or fifties with acute or convalescent COVID-19. Sequenced input: peripheral blood. In DNA form, the CDR3 reads TGTGCCAGCAGCTTACGACCGACTAGTACTCTCAACTATGGCTACACCTTC. Translation gives CASSLRPTSTLNYGYTF. The variable domain in full, with the rest retrieved from reference TRBV9 and TRBJ1-2, is DSGVTQTPKHLITATGQRVTLRCSPRSGDLSVYWYQQSLDQGLQFLIQYYNGEERAKGNILERFSAQQFPDLHSELNLSSLELGDSALYFCASSLRPTSTLNYGYTFGSGTRLTVV.